What follows is one TCR beta chain and its context. This entry is derived from a study of T-cell reconstitution after alpha-beta-depleted transplantation in children. The germline gives CDR1 LNHDA, CDR2 SQIVND (reference sequence). The V gene end was trimmed by 5 bases and the J gene end by 1 base; junction bases not matched to a gene: 7. The CDR3 runs 15 residues. Unique molecular identifiers were built into the TCRbeta library. In TCRdb, the PCR reads were re-called with MiXCR into one record per CDR3 protein. The table lists around 380,000 distinct CDR3 sequences, 11% of them singletons. The chain recombines TRBV19 with TRBJ1-1, with 7 bases fitting TRBD1. The TCR sequence derives from a human donor who donated a stem cell graft to a child with acute myeloid leukemia. The starting material was PBMCs from the stem cell graft donor, obtained from the stem cell graft. The CDR3: CASSASDRQNTEAFF. The DNA of the CDR3 is TGTGCCAGTAGTGCCTCGGACAGGCAGAACACTGAAGCTTTCTTT.